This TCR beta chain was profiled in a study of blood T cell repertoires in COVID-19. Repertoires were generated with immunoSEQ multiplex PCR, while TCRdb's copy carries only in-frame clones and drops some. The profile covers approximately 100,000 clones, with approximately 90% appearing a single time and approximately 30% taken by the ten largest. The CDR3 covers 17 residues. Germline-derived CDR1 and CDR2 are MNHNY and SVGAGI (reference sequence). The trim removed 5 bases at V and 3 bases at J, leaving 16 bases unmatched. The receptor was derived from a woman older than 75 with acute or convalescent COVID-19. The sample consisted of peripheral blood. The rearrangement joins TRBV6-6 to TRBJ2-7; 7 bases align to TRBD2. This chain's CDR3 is CASSPRLGSGGGYEQYF. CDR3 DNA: TGTGCCAGCAGTCCCCGACTAGGGAGTGGGGGGGGCTACGAGCAGTACTTC.